The TCR beta chain under discussion was sequenced for a study of T cell repertoires in cytomegalovirus infection. CDR1 and CDR2 (germline): MDHEN, SYDVKM. The V end lost 6 bases, the J end lost 6 bases, and 22 bases lay between the germline ends. The CDR3 consists of 16 residues. TCRdb redid the calling of the reads with MiXCR, one entry per CDR3 protein. Found here are approximately 97,000 distinct CDR3 sequences, about 15% of them singletons; the top ten hold approximately 7.6%. This clonotype showed up many times. The receptor comes from a human donor in good health (CMV status not recorded). Some clones in this sample may be carry-over from other donors' samples. The sequenced sample was PBMCs. The chain is built from TRBV28 and TRBJ2-3; a weak D match, TRBD1 (6 bases). CDR3 sequence (DNA): TGTGCCAGCAGGGGGGCTAGCAAGGGATGGACGGATACGCAGTATTTT. Encoded protein: CASRGASKGWTDTQYF.